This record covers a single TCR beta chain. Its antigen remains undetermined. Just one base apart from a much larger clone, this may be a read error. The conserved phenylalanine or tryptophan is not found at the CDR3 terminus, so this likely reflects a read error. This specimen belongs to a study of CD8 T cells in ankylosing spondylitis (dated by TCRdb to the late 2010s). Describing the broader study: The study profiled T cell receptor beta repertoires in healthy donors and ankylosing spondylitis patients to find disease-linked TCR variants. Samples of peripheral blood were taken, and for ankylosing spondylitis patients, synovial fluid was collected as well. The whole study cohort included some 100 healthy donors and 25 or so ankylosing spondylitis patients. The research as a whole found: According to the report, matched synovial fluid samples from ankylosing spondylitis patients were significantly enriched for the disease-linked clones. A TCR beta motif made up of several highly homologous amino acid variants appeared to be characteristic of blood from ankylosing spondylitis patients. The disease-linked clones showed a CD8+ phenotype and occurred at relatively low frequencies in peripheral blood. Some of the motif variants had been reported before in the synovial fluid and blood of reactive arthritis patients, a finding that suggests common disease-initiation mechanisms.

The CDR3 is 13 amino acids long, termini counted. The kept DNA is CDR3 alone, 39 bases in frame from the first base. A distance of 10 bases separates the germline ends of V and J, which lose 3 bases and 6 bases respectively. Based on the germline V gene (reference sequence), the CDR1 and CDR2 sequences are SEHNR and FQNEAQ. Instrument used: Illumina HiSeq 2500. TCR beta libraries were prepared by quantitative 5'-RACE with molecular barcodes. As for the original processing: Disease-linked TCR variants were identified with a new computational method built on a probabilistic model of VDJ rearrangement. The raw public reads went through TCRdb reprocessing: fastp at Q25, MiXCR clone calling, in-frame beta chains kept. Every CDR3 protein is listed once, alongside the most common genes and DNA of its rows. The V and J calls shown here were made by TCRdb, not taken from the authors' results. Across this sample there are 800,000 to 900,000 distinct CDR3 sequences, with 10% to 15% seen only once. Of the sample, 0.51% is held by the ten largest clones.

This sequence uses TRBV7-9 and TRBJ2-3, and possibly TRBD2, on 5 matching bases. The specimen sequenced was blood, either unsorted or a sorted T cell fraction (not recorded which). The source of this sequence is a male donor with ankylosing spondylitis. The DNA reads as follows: TGTGCCAGCAGCTTGCGGGTCAGGGATACGCAGTATCTT. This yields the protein CASSLRVRDTQYL.